One and the same sample provided the 32 T cell receptor beta chains below, sequenced in a study of coeliac disease. Sequencing used immunoSEQ multiplex PCR; TCRdb keeps in-frame clones, though not all of them. This sample has over 9,000 clones, with over 60% found just once. The sequencing sample was made of lamina propria lymphocytes from the gut. These receptor sequences come from a woman aged 55-69 years with celiac disease.

The rearrangement joins TRBV30 to TRBJ1-2, with a possible D match to TRBD1 (5 bases). V gave up 5 bases and J gave up 4 bases, with 17 bases separating them. Looked up from germline, CDR1 is GTSNPN and CDR2 is SVGIG (reference sequence). The length of the CDR3 is 14 residues. The CDR3 here is CAWGAGLHSYGYTF. Written as DNA, the CDR3 is TGTGCCTGGGGTGCGGGACTCCACTCCTATGGCTACACCTTC.

The chain employs TRBV2 and TRBJ1-2, with D perhaps matching TRBD1 (5 bases). Germline assignment: CDR1 SNHLY and CDR2 FYNNEI. Trimming removed 2 bases from V and 7 bases from J, with 8 bases in between. This CDR3 region has 12 residues. CDR3 amino acids: CASSEQGFGYTF. Here the CDR3 DNA reads TGTGCCAGCAGTGAACAGGGCTTTGGCTACACCTTC.

This sequence joins TRBV28 and TRBJ1-4; maybe TRBD1 (6 bases). Germline CDR1 is MDHEN and CDR2 is SYDVKM. The CDR3 totals 13 residues. Trimming shortened V by 8 bases and J by 8 bases, and 15 bases separated the two germline ends. The CDR3 loop reads CASHRAWGEKLFF. The DNA for the CDR3 is TGTGCCAGCCACAGGGCCTGGGGAGAAAAACTGTTTTTT.

The chain joins TRBV28 to TRBJ2-2; 9 bases match TRBD2. Trimming removed 3 bases from V and 1 base from J; junction bases left unmatched: 3. This CDR3 is built from 16 residues. Per the germline V gene, CDR1 is MDHEN and CDR2 is SYDVKM. CDR3 sequence (DNA): TGTGCCAGCAGTTTGCTTAGCGGGGGGAACACCGGGGAGCTGTTTTTT. Translated, it gives CASSLLSGGNTGELFF.

The gene calls are TRBV7-6 and TRBJ1-2; D unresolved. The CDR3 runs 14 residues. Germline V gene sequence: CDR1 SGHVS, CDR2 FNYEAQ. Trimming stripped 6 bases from V and 6 bases from J, with 17 bases between. The CDR3, as DNA: TGTGCCAGCAGACCATGGACGGAGGCGCATGGCTACACCTTC. Residues: CASRPWTEAHGYTF.

This rearrangement joins TRBV5-4 to TRBJ1-2, with D maybe TRBD1 (6 bases). V lost 4 bases and J lost 6, with 16 bases in between. This CDR3 region has 14 residues. Germline V gene lookup returns CDR1 SGHNT and CDR2 YYREEE (reference sequence). CDR3 region: CASSGTTGRDGYTF. For the CDR3, the DNA is TGTGCCAGCAGCGGAACCACAGGGAGGGATGGCTACACCTTC.

The chain uses TRBV9 and TRBJ2-1; 7 nucleotides match TRBD2. The CDR3 runs 16 residues. Germline CDR1 is SGDLS and CDR2 is YYNGEE. The V segment lost 2 bases and the J segment 8 bases; nucleotides outside the gene matches: 13. The CDR3 bases are TGTGCCAGCAGCGTGGCCGGATTAGCGGGTAAGGATGAGCAGTTCTTC. Translating it yields CASSVAGLAGKDEQFF.

The chain uses TRBV5-6 and TRBJ1-1; D is unresolved. This CDR3 spans 13 amino acids. V was cut by 0 bases and J by 7 bases, with 10 bases left in between. The germline CDR1 and CDR2 sequences are SGHDT and YYEEEE. The CDR3 reads CASSLGSGNEAFF. For the CDR3, the DNA is TGTGCCAGCAGCTTGGGTAGTGGTAATGAAGCTTTCTTT.

V gene TRBV29-1 combines with J gene TRBJ2-5, with 9 bases that match TRBD2. In germline, CDR1 is SQVTM, CDR2 ANQGSEA. With V trimmed by 5 bases and J by 9 bases, 13 bases remained unmatched. The CDR3 is 14 residues long. The CDR3 spells CSVSGGTGSGSQYF. CDR3 coding DNA: TGCAGCGTTAGCGGGGGGACCGGGTCAGGGTCCCAGTACTTC.

This clone was seen just once. J is TRBJ1-1 and V is TRBV5-6; no reliable D call. The CDR3 is made up of 15 amino acids. The germline CDR1 and CDR2 sequences are SGHDT and YYEEEE. V was cut by 0 bases and J by 0 bases, with 9 bases left in between. CDR3 region: CASSLEAGMNTEAFF. CDR3 nucleotides: TGTGCCAGCAGCTTGGAGGCGGGCATGAACACTGAAGCTTTCTTT.

The chain recombines TRBV7-2 with TRBJ2-6; D unresolved. Germline-derived CDR1 and CDR2 are SGHTA and FQGNSA. The CDR3 extends over 16 amino acids. V gave up 0 bases and J gave up 0 bases, with 6 bases separating them. CDR3 protein: CASSLASGSGANVLTF. CDR3 sequence (DNA): TGTGCCAGCAGCTTAGCTTCGGGCTCTGGGGCCAACGTCCTGACTTTC. Using reference TRBV7-2 and TRBJ2-6 for the parts outside the CDR3, the full variable domain is GAGVSQSPSNKVTEKGKDVELRCDPISGHTALYWYRQSLGQGLEFLIYFQGNSAPDKSGLPSDRFSAERTGGSVSTLTIQRTQQEDSAVYLCASSLASGSGANVLTFGAGSRLTVL.

The sample holds a few counts of this clone. CDR3 sequence reads: CSVVGAAATGELFF. The CDR3 nucleotides are TGCAGCGTTGTGGGGGCAGCGGCCACCGGGGAGCTGTTTTTT. The chain has TRBV29-1 and TRBJ2-2; weak D call: TRBD1 (6 bases). Between the trimmed V and J ends, which lost 4 bases and 4 bases, there was a span of 13 bases. Per germline, CDR1 SQVTM and CDR2 ANQGSEA. The CDR3 loop spans 14 amino acids.

This chain joins TRBV6-1 and TRBJ2-4, with D unclear. This CDR3 has 13 amino acids. Trimming shortened V by 7 bases and J by 0 bases, and 7 bases separated the two germline ends. Per germline, CDR1 MNHNS and CDR2 SASEGT. CDR3 in amino acids: CASIELAKNIQYF. Written as DNA, the CDR3 is TGTGCCAGCATAGAACTAGCCAAAAACATTCAGTACTTC.

Concerning this clone: One junction end disagrees with the germline gene, perhaps due to a read error. The genes are TRBV7-2 and TRBJ2-2; TRBD1 aligns across 9 bases. Germline loops: CDR1 SGHTA, CDR2 FQGNSA. This CDR3 is 12 amino acids long. CDR3 nucleotides: TGTGCCAGCAGCTTAGAGACAGGGGGGCTGTTTTTT. Translated: CASSLETGGLFF.

The chain is built from TRBV11-2 and TRBJ2-2; unclear D gene. The V gene lost 4 bases and the J gene lost 0 bases, with 6 bases spanning the gap. Germline CDR1 is SGHAT and CDR2 is FQNNGV. The CDR3 spans 14 residues. The DNA for the CDR3 is TGTGCCAGCAGCTCCCATCCGAACACCGGGGAGCTGTTTTTT. Protein: CASSSHPNTGELFF.

This chain uses TRBV7-3 with TRBJ2-1; TRBD2 agrees at 9 bases. With V trimmed by 5 bases and J by 4 bases, 3 bases remained unmatched. The CDR3 covers 14 residues. The V gene's germline CDR1 is SGHTA and CDR2 FQGTGA. This chain's CDR3 is CASSPSGVYNEQFF. The CDR3 DNA reads as TGTGCCAGCAGCCCTAGCGGGGTATACAATGAGCAGTTCTTC.

This chain links TRBV5-1 with TRBJ2-7; D is possibly TRBD1 (6 bases). Looked up from germline, CDR1 is SGHRS and CDR2 is YFSETQ. V lost 4 bases to trimming and J lost 12 bases, with 17 bases between them. The CDR3 is 12 amino acids. The CDR3, as DNA: TGCGCCAGCAGCCAGGACAGAGATTTGTTGTACTTC. Encoded protein: CASSQDRDLLYF.

This clone is a singleton in its sample. J is TRBJ1-2 and V is TRBV9, with 12 bases matching TRBD1. Germline loops: CDR1 SGDLS, CDR2 YYNGEE. V dropped 1 base and J dropped 8; count of bases not matched to a gene: 6. The CDR3 totals 15 residues. CDR3 sequence (DNA): TGTGCCAGCAGCGTAAGGGACAGGGGGCCGGGGGGCTACACCTTC. It codes for CASSVRDRGPGGYTF.

The CDR3 loop is CATIPPGQVVGYTF. Here the CDR3 DNA reads TGTGCCACCATCCCTCCAGGACAGGTGGTAGGCTACACCTTC. This rearrangement joins TRBV28 to TRBJ1-2; 7 bases fit TRBD1. The junction had 16 bases not matched to a gene; V was cut back by 10 bases and J by 8 bases. The CDR3 runs 14 residues. Germline lookup yields CDR1 MDHEN and CDR2 SYDVKM.

The rearrangement joins TRBV14 to TRBJ1-2; no clear D gene. The germline V gene has CDR1 SGHDN and CDR2 FVKESK. The CDR3 consists of 15 residues. Trimming shortened V by 4 bases and J by 2 bases, and 14 bases separated the two germline ends. The chain's CDR3 is CASSLEPGPNYGYTF. The CDR3 bases are TGTGCCAGCAGCCTGGAGCCGGGTCCCAACTATGGCTACACCTTC. The full variable domain, completed using reference TRBV14 and TRBJ1-2, is EAGVTQFPSHSVIEKGQTVTLRCDPISGHDNLYWYRRVMGKEIKFLLHFVKESKQDESGMPNNRFLAERTGGTYSTLKVQPAELEDSGVYFCASSLEPGPNYGYTFGSGTRLTVV.

This clone was detected once. This chain uses TRBV10-1 with TRBJ1-1; D is uncertain. Germline CDR1 and CDR2: WNHNN and SYGVQD (reference sequence). The CDR3 contains 13 residues. V was shortened by 6 bases and J by 2 bases, with 10 bases between the two germline ends. The CDR3 DNA reads as TGCGCCAGCAGACTTCGCGTAAACACTGAAGCTTTCTTT. The encoded protein is CASRLRVNTEAFF.

The chain uses TRBV2 and TRBJ2-1, with 14 positions matching TRBD2. CDR1 is SNHLY and CDR2 is FYNNEI in the germline V gene. This CDR3 has 17 amino acids. The ends lost 6 bases at V and 6 bases at J; junction bases unmatched: 10. CDR3 amino acids: CASRRLAGGLVGNEQFF. CDR3 nucleotide sequence: TGTGCCAGCAGACGACTAGCGGGGGGGCTTGTAGGCAATGAGCAGTTCTTC.

This chain links TRBV29-1 with TRBJ2-5, with 9 bases fitting TRBD2. V lost 5 bases to trimming and J lost 5 bases; unmatched junction nucleotides: 6. The germline V gene has CDR1 SQVTM and CDR2 ANQGSEA. The CDR3 runs to 13 residues. The chain's CDR3 is CSVSGRLLETQYF. As DNA, the CDR3 is TGCAGCGTTAGCGGGAGGCTGCTGGAGACCCAGTACTTC.

This clone has only a few counts. V gene TRBV5-1 combines with J gene TRBJ2-1; no reliable D call. Looked up from germline, CDR1 is SGHRS and CDR2 is YFSETQ. The ends were cut back, 2 bases at V and 5 bases at J, with 14 bases in the middle. The CDR3 has 15 amino acids. CDR3 region: CASSLTNSRHNEQFF. The CDR3 DNA reads TGCGCCAGCAGCTTAACTAACTCCCGACACAATGAGCAGTTCTTC. Filled out from reference TRBV5-1 and TRBJ2-1, the complete variable domain reads KAGVTQTPRYLIKTRGQQVTLSCSPISGHRSVSWYQQTPGQGLQFLFEYFSETQRNKGNFPGRFSGRQFSNSRSEMNVSTLELGDSALYLCASSLTNSRHNEQFFGPGTRLTVL.

The genes are TRBV28 and TRBJ1-4; TRBD1 agrees at 8 bases. The ends lost 6 bases at V and 4 bases at J; junction bases unmatched: 7. The CDR3 sequence is 15 residues long. The germline V gene has CDR1 MDHEN and CDR2 SYDVKM. In DNA form, the CDR3 reads TGTGCCAGCAGACCGTTACAGGGGGTTAATGAAAAACTGTTTTTT. Protein sequence: CASRPLQGVNEKLFF. Filled out from reference TRBV28 and TRBJ1-4, the complete variable domain reads DVKVTQSSRYLVKRTGEKVFLECVQDMDHENMFWYRQDPGLGLRLIYFSYDVKMKEKGDIPEGYSVSREKKERFSLILESASTNQTSMYLCASRPLQGVNEKLFFGSGTQLSVL.

Comment on this clone: At the DNA level, this CDR3 is encoded by other sequences in the same sample as well. The CDR3 DNA is TGCGCCAGCAGCCAGTTGGAGGGGATAGAGAAAAATGAGCAGTTCTTC. Its protein product is CASSQLEGIEKNEQFF. V gene TRBV4-1 combines with J gene TRBJ2-1, with D possibly matching TRBD2 (6 bases). This CDR3 has 16 residues. Germline CDR1 MGHRA, CDR2 YSYEKL. Deletions cut 3 bases from V and 7 bases from J, with 19 bases between.

The J gene is TRBJ2-1, the V gene TRBV12-5; D is unclear. V lost 1 base and J 0 bases, leaving 13 bases between the germline ends. CDR3 size: 17 residues. Germline CDR1 and CDR2: LGHNT and FRNRAP. CDR3 sequence (DNA): TGTGCTAGTGGTTTGGGGTCCAACCCCAGCTCCTACAATGAGCAGTTCTTC. It encodes CASGLGSNPSSYNEQFF.

This clone appeared a single time. The J gene is TRBJ2-3, the V gene TRBV7-3; TRBD2 agrees at 7 bases. Losses at the gene ends were 2 bases for V and 3 bases for J; bases not matched to a gene: 5. This CDR3 has 15 amino acids. Germline V CDR1 and CDR2: SGHTA, FQGTGA. The CDR3 region has the DNA TGTGCCAGCAGCTTAGGACTAGTATCGACAGATACGCAGTATTTT. Translating it yields CASSLGLVSTDTQYF.

The chain recombines TRBV18 with TRBJ1-2; D is unclear. The CDR3 runs to 15 residues. The germline gives CDR1 KGHSH, CDR2 LQKENI. The germline V and J ends were trimmed by 3 bases and 3 bases, with 14 bases remaining between them. DNA of the CDR3: TGTGCCAGCTCACCCTCCTTGAGGGCGGACTATGGCTACACCTTC. The encoded protein is CASSPSLRADYGYTF.

This clone was picked up a small number of times. J is TRBJ2-1 and V is TRBV7-2, with TRBD2 as a possible D gene (5 bases). The CDR3 covers 14 residues. Trimming stripped 5 bases from V and 0 bases from J, with 8 bases between. From germline, CDR1 is SGHTA and CDR2 FQGNSA. This CDR3 reads CASSEDSSYNEQFF. The CDR3 nucleotides are TGTGCCAGCAGCGAGGACTCCTCCTACAATGAGCAGTTCTTC.

The genes are TRBV6-5 and TRBJ1-5, with D possibly matching TRBD1 (6 bases). The germline V and J ends were trimmed by 5 bases and 5 bases, with 16 bases remaining between them. Germline assignment: CDR1 MNHEY and CDR2 SVGAGI. This CDR3 has 15 amino acids. The CDR3 DNA sequence: TGTGCCAGCAGTGGGTGGCGGCAGGGGCATCAGCCCCAGCATTTT. It yields the protein CASSGWRQGHQPQHF.

This clone was detected only a few times. The V call is TRBV9, the J call TRBJ2-3; D might be TRBD1 (5 bases). Trimming cost V 2 bases and J 8 bases, with 12 bases left between them. The CDR3 runs to 13 residues. From germline, CDR1 is SGDLS and CDR2 YYNGEE. CDR3 loop: CASSVDNWGTQYF. The CDR3 DNA sequence: TGTGCCAGCAGCGTGGACAATTGGGGTACGCAGTATTTT.